This entry concerns a single TCR beta chain. This record comes from a study of cytomegalovirus exposure and HLA in healthy donors. The repertoire was sequenced with immunoSEQ multiplex PCR; TCRdb's copy has only in-frame clones and lacks some. The sample lists roughly 280,000 clones, 65% to 90% occurring once. V lost 5 bases and J lost 10, with 15 bases in between. This CDR3 has 13 amino acids. Germline lookup yields CDR1 KGHSH and CDR2 LQKENI. The chain has TRBV18 and TRBJ2-1, with TRBD1 as a possible D gene (6 bases). This TCR was sampled from a woman under 30 in good health and CMV-seronegative. Sequenced input: PBMCs. CDR3 DNA sequence: TGTGCCAGCTCAAGGGCAGGGGCTGAAGAGCAGTTCTTC. Translated: CASSRAGAEEQFF. Combining the CDR3 with reference TRBV18 and TRBJ2-1 gives the whole variable domain NAGVMQNPRHLVRRRGQEARLRCSPMKGHSHVYWYRQLPEEGLKFMVYLQKENIIDESGMPKERFSAEFPKEGPSILRIQQVVRGDSAAYFCASSRAGAEEQFFGPGTRLTVL.